This is a list of T cell receptor beta chains from one sample in a study of CD8 T cells in ankylosing spondylitis. Each CDR3 protein is one row after TCRdb ran MiXCR on the 5' RACE reads. The top ten clones hold around 3.5% of a sample with 500,000 to 650,000 distinct CDR3 sequences, about 5.2% of them seen once. Sequencing was performed on blood, either unsorted or a sorted T cell fraction (not recorded which). Every receptor here comes from a male donor with ankylosing spondylitis. CDR3s include the opening cysteine and the closing phenylalanine or tryptophan. D genes are given only for firm matches. Expanded clones get a size class; other rows say once, few or many, or leave the size out.

J gene | clone size | D gene | V gene | CDR3 DNA | CDR3 protein
TRBJ2-1 | few | - | TRBV11-2 | TGTGCCACAACTAGGGATAGCTCCTACAATGAGCAGTTCTTC | CATTRDSSYNEQFF
TRBJ2-3 | many | - | TRBV6-1 | TGTGCCAGTAAAATCTGGGGGAACACAGATACGCAGTATTTT | CASKIWGNTDTQYF
TRBJ2-1 | many | TRBD2 | TRBV5-1 | TGCGCCAGCAGTCGACTAGCGGGAGTCAATGAGCAGTTCTTC | CASSRLAGVNEQFF
TRBJ2-7 | - | TRBD2 | TRBV7-2 | TGTGCCAGCAGCTTATCGGGCGGGAGAGGGTACGAGCAGTACTTC | CASSLSGGRGYEQYF
TRBJ2-7 | many | TRBD1 | TRBV5-1 | TGCGCCAGCAGCCCGGGGTCCAGGGGGAACGAGCAGTACTTC | CASSPGSRGNEQYF
TRBJ2-7 | many | TRBD1 | TRBV20-1 | TGCAGTGCTAGAGCCGGGGGACAGGGAGGCTACGAGCAGTACTTC | CSARAGGQGGYEQYF
TRBJ2-2 | many | - | TRBV5-1 | TGCGCCAGCAGCTTGGCCGGATCCGGGGATTGGAACACCGGGGAGCTGTTTTTT | CASSLAGSGDWNTGELFF
TRBJ2-4 | many | - | TRBV7-2 | TGTGCCAGCAGCCCTCAGGGCAAAAACATTCAGTACTTC | CASSPQGKNIQYF
TRBJ2-1 | many | - | TRBV18 | TGTGCCAGCTCACCGGCGCCGAGCTTCGATGAGCAGTTCTTC | CASSPAPSFDEQFF
TRBJ2-7 | many | TRBD1 | TRBV12-3/TRBV12-4 | TGTGCCAGCAGTCCGGCCCCGGGACAGCCAACGAGCTCCTACGAGCAGTACTTC | CASSPAPGQPTSSYEQYF
TRBJ2-1 | many | - | TRBV6-2/TRBV6-3 | TGTGCCAGCAGTTACGTATTGGGTTTCAACAATGAGCAGTTCTTC | CASSYVLGFNNEQFF
TRBJ1-5 | many | - | TRBV4-3 | TGCGCCAGCAGCCAAACTGTGGGGGACCAGCCCCAGCATTTT | CASSQTVGDQPQHF
TRBJ2-3 | many | TRBD2 | TRBV12-3/TRBV12-4 | TGTGCCAGCAGGACTCGGGGAGGGGCCCCCCCAGATACGCAGTATTTT | CASRTRGGAPPDTQYF
TRBJ2-7 | many | - | TRBV6-5 | TGTGCCAGCAGTTCGACAATGGACAGCTTCCCTTACGAGCAGTACTTC | CASSSTMDSFPYEQYF
TRBJ2-2 | many | - | TRBV5-6 | TGTGCCAGCGCCAAGGCCATCGGCGGGGAGCTGTTTTTT | CASAKAIGGELFF
TRBJ2-1 | many | - | TRBV20-1 | TGCAGTGTCTTCTACCCGGCAAATGAGCAGTTCTTC | CSVFYPANEQFF
TRBJ1-6 | few | - | TRBV4-1 | TGCGCCAGCAGCCAACTAACCGGACAGTGGAATTCACCCCTCCACTTT | CASSQLTGQWNSPLHF
TRBJ2-7 | - | TRBD2 | TRBV6-2/TRBV6-3 | TGTGCCAGCAACTACCCGGAGCGGGGCACCTACGAGCAGTACTTC | CASNYPERGTYEQYF
TRBJ1-2 | many | - | TRBV20-1 | TGCAGTGCTAGAATGGGGGGACGGGGCGGCTATGGCTACACCTTC | CSARMGGRGGYGYTF
TRBJ1-5 | few | - | TRBV7-2 | TGTGCCAGCAGCTCCGCGAGGGCCCAGCCCCAGCATTTT | CASSSARAQPQHF
TRBJ2-1 | many | TRBD1 | TRBV4-2 | TGTGCCAGCAGCCTCGGGACAGCCGACTACTACAATGAGCAGTTCTTC | CASSLGTADYYNEQFF
TRBJ2-1 | many | TRBD2 | TRBV24-1 | TGTGCCACCAGTAGCGGGAGGGCCGTTAAGAATGAGCAGTTCTTC | CATSSGRAVKNEQFF
TRBJ1-4 | - | - | TRBV7-9 | TGTGCCAGCAGCTTAGTGCCTGAAAAACTGTTTTTT | CASSLVPEKLFF
TRBJ1-1 | many | - | TRBV20-1 | TGCAGTGCTAGAGATAATCCCGCTGAAGCTTTCTTT | CSARDNPAEAFF
TRBJ1-3 | many | - | TRBV7-3 | TGTGCCAGCAGCCCCGGCCTCTCTGGAAACACCATATATTTT | CASSPGLSGNTIYF
TRBJ2-5 | many | - | TRBV9 | TGTGCCAGCAGCGTCGTTGACAGTGAAACGGCCCAGTACTTC | CASSVVDSETAQYF